The rows below give T cell receptor beta chains drawn from one sample of a study of T-cell reconstitution after alpha-beta-depleted transplantation in children. One entry per CDR3 protein results from TCRdb running MiXCR on the PCR reads. The sample consists of roughly 570,000 distinct CDR3 sequences, over 20% of them appearing once. The specimen comprised PBMCs, sampled before TCRalphabeta/CD19-depleted stem cell transplant. All receptors derive from a boy in the first two years of life with Wiskott-Aldrich syndrome, due to receive a stem cell transplant. CDR3s include the opening cysteine and the closing phenylalanine or tryptophan. Fields, in order: V gene, clone size, J gene, D gene, CDR3 protein, CDR3 DNA. D genes are given only for firm matches. The size field is filled for only some rows; it gives once, few, many or a size class.

v_call: TRBV5-1
clone_size: few
j_call: TRBJ2-5
d_call: NA
cdr3_aa: CASSGTIIQETQYF
cdr3_nt: TGCGCCAGCAGCGGGACGATAATACAAGAGACCCAGTACTTC

v_call: TRBV5-1
clone_size: few
j_call: TRBJ1-2
d_call: NA
cdr3_aa: CASSFLGDYTF
cdr3_nt: TGCGCCAGCAGCTTTCTAGGGGACTACACCTTC

v_call: TRBV19
clone_size: few
j_call: TRBJ1-1
d_call: NA
cdr3_aa: CAFPRDIQNTEAFF
cdr3_nt: TGTGCCTTCCCCCGGGACATACAGAACACTGAAGCTTTCTTT

v_call: TRBV6-1
clone_size: NA
j_call: TRBJ2-3
d_call: NA
cdr3_aa: CASSGFGSTTDTQYF
cdr3_nt: TGTGCCAGCAGTGGATTCGGCAGCACCACAGATACGCAGTATTTT

v_call: TRBV6-1
clone_size: few
j_call: TRBJ1-5
d_call: TRBD1
cdr3_aa: CASRRRDREDYSNQPQHF
cdr3_nt: TGTGCCAGCAGGCGACGGGACAGGGAGGACTATAGCAATCAGCCCCAGCATTTT

v_call: TRBV5-1
clone_size: few
j_call: TRBJ2-7
d_call: NA
cdr3_aa: CASSRAWKSTGYEQYF
cdr3_nt: TGCGCCAGCAGCAGGGCTTGGAAGAGTACGGGCTACGAGCAGTACTTC

v_call: TRBV5-1
clone_size: few
j_call: TRBJ2-3
d_call: NA
cdr3_aa: CASSLGQPRDTQYF
cdr3_nt: TGCGCCAGCAGCTTGGGGCAGCCCAGAGATACGCAGTATTTT

v_call: TRBV20-1
clone_size: few
j_call: TRBJ2-3
d_call: NA
cdr3_aa: CSARVVSDTQYF
cdr3_nt: TGCAGTGCTAGGGTGGTATCAGATACGCAGTATTTT

v_call: TRBV12-3/TRBV12-4
clone_size: few
j_call: TRBJ2-2
d_call: TRBD1
cdr3_aa: CASSPGTGRILAGELFF
cdr3_nt: TGTGCCAGCAGCCCCGGGACAGGGAGGATTTTGGCCGGGGAGCTGTTTTTT

v_call: TRBV12-3/TRBV12-4
clone_size: NA
j_call: TRBJ1-6
d_call: NA
cdr3_aa: CASSTSVNSGLHF
cdr3_nt: TGTGCCAGCAGCACCTCTGTTAATTCCGGCCTCCACTTT

v_call: TRBV7-9
clone_size: few
j_call: TRBJ2-3
d_call: TRBD2
cdr3_aa: CASSLRGFRDQKAQYF
cdr3_nt: TGTGCCAGCAGCTTGCGGGGGTTCCGAGATCAGAAGGCGCAGTATTTT

v_call: TRBV6-2/TRBV6-3
clone_size: NA
j_call: TRBJ2-3
d_call: TRBD1
cdr3_aa: CASSYGYRGDTQYF
cdr3_nt: TGTGCCAGCAGTTACGGTTACAGGGGAGATACGCAGTATTTT

v_call: TRBV12-3/TRBV12-4
clone_size: NA
j_call: TRBJ2-3
d_call: NA
cdr3_aa: CASSLGGGYTQYF
cdr3_nt: TGTGCCAGCAGTTTAGGTGGAGGATATACGCAGTATTTT

v_call: TRBV27
clone_size: few
j_call: TRBJ2-1
d_call: NA
cdr3_aa: CASCLGASGFNEQFF
cdr3_nt: TGTGCCAGCTGTTTAGGAGCGAGCGGATTCAATGAGCAGTTCTTC

v_call: TRBV9
clone_size: few
j_call: TRBJ2-3
d_call: NA
cdr3_aa: CASSVGWVTPDTQYF
cdr3_nt: TGTGCCAGCAGCGTGGGGTGGGTCACTCCAGATACGCAGTATTTT

v_call: TRBV5-1
clone_size: NA
j_call: TRBJ2-7
d_call: NA
cdr3_aa: CASSRDFSYEQYF
cdr3_nt: TGCGCCAGCAGTCGGGACTTCTCCTACGAGCAGTACTTC

v_call: TRBV5-1
clone_size: NA
j_call: TRBJ2-7
d_call: NA
cdr3_aa: CASSGRVGASYEQYF
cdr3_nt: TGCGCCAGCAGTGGTAGAGTCGGGGCCTCCTACGAGCAGTACTTC